This entry lists 25 T cell receptor beta chains sequenced from one sample in a study of blood T cell repertoires in COVID-19. Sequenced by immunoSEQ multiplex PCR; TCRdb stores in-frame clones only, minus some. The repertoire holds over 300,000 clones, with 80% to 90% as singletons. The sample was PBMCs or T cells enriched from blood (not recorded which). The receptor set was obtained from a man in his thirties or forties who had recovered from COVID-19.

CDR3 bases: TGCGCCAGCTCCCTTGCAGGGAAGGGAGAGACCCAGTACTTC. Amino acid sequence: CASSLAGKGETQYF. The V call is TRBV4-3, the J call TRBJ2-5, with D tentatively TRBD1 (5 bases). V was shortened by 8 bases and J by 4 bases, with 17 bases between the two germline ends. Per germline, CDR1 LGHNA and CDR2 YSLEER. This CDR3 has 14 residues.

The CDR3 DNA sequence: TGTGCCAGCAGCTTAGGGGCAGGCACTGAAGCTTTCTTT. This gives the protein CASSLGAGTEAFF. The chain links TRBV7-9 to TRBJ1-1, with no clear D. Germline CDR1 and CDR2: SEHNR and FQNEAQ (reference sequence). With 1 base removed from V and 4 bases from J, the gap between germline ends came to 7 bases. CDR3 length equals 13 residues.

The chain combines TRBV2 with TRBJ1-2; tentatively, D is TRBD1 (5 bases). This CDR3 spans 11 amino acids. With 6 bases removed from V and 8 bases from J, the gap between germline ends came to 10 bases. Germline assignment: CDR1 SNHLY and CDR2 FYNNEI. This chain's CDR3 is CASRQEQGYTF. CDR3 nucleotides: TGTGCCAGCAGACAGGAACAGGGCTACACCTTC.

The V and J genes are TRBV23-1 and TRBJ2-5; possible D gene TRBD1, 5 bases. TRBV23-1 is given ORF status, its function remaining uncertain. The CDR3 length is 13 residues. The ends were cut back, 3 bases at V and 3 bases at J, with 8 bases in the middle. CDR3 coding DNA: TGCGCCAGCAGTCACAACAGGAAAGAGACCCAGTACTTC. Its translation: CASSHNRKETQYF.

V is TRBV3-1 (or the pseudogene TRBV3-2) and J is TRBJ1-1; D not certain. CDR1 is LGHDT and CDR2 is YNNKEL in the germline V gene (reference sequence). This CDR3 is built from 13 residues. V dropped 4 bases and J dropped 0 bases, with 6 bases sitting between them. This chain's CDR3 is CASSPGLNTEAFF. The CDR3 DNA is TGTGCCAGCAGCCCAGGCTTGAACACTGAAGCTTTCTTT.

The chain links TRBV18 to TRBJ1-1, with D possibly matching TRBD1 (5 bases). The CDR3 totals 15 residues. The V gene's germline CDR1 is KGHSH and CDR2 LQKENI. The V end lost 3 bases, the J end lost 2 bases, and 13 bases lay between the germline ends. The CDR3 bases are TGTGCCAGCTCACCTTTAGGAGGGGAAAACACTGAAGCTTTCTTT. It translates to CASSPLGGENTEAFF.

The V and J genes are TRBV5-1 and TRBJ1-1; 7 bases are a match to TRBD1. Losses at the gene ends were 3 bases for V and 11 bases for J; bases not matched to a gene: 16. Germline-derived CDR1 and CDR2 are SGHRS and YFSETQ. This CDR3 comprises 15 residues. The CDR3 here is CASSSTIGQEHGAFF. For the CDR3, the DNA is TGCGCCAGCAGCTCGACGATTGGACAGGAACACGGGGCTTTCTTT.

The genes are TRBV4-2 and TRBJ2-3; 9 bases fit TRBD2. The length of the CDR3 is 15 residues. The V gene's germline CDR1 is LGHNA and CDR2 YNFKEQ. Losses at the gene ends were 1 base for V and 4 bases for J; bases not matched to a gene: 3. The CDR3 DNA follows: TGTGCCAGCAGCCAAGGTAGCGGGGGTGCAGATACGCAGTATTTT. Its translation is CASSQGSGGADTQYF.

The chain links TRBV19 to TRBJ1-1; 7 bases map to TRBD1. Germline CDR1 is LNHDA and CDR2 is SQIVND (reference sequence). V was pared by 2 bases and J by 7 bases, with 7 bases of the junction left unmatched. The CDR3 runs 14 residues. CDR3 DNA sequence: TGTGCCAGTAGTATAAGTGGCAGGGGGGATGAAGCTTTCTTT. Its protein product is CASSISGRGDEAFF.

The chain has TRBV2 and TRBJ2-5; TRBD2 aligns across 7 bases. The ends lost 6 bases at V and 0 bases at J; junction bases unmatched: 7. Germline-derived CDR1 and CDR2 are SNHLY and FYNNEI. This CDR3 contains 15 residues. CDR3 nucleotide sequence: TGTGCCAGCAGCGCGAGCGGGGCCTACCAAGAGACCCAGTACTTC. Translating it yields CASSASGAYQETQYF. The whole variable domain, remainder taken from reference TRBV2 and TRBJ2-5, is EPEVTQTPSHQVTQMGQEVILRCVPISNHLYFYWYRQILGQKVEFLVSFYNNEISEKSEIFDDQFSVERPDGSNFTLKIRSTKLEDSAMYFCASSASGAYQETQYFGPGTRLLVL.

This clone was counted a few times. The rearrangement links TRBV5-4 to TRBJ2-7, with D possibly matching TRBD1 (6 bases). From germline, CDR1 is SGHNT and CDR2 YYREEE (reference sequence). There are 15 residues in the CDR3. V lost 3 bases, J lost 3 bases, and 16 bases lay in between. The CDR3: CASSSPTGRFYEQYF. CDR3 bases: TGTGCCAGCAGCTCCCCTACAGGGAGATTCTACGAGCAGTACTTC.

This chain joins TRBV6-5 and TRBJ1-3; D not certain. Germline V CDR1 and CDR2: MNHEY, SVGAGI. Trimming removed 2 bases at V and 4 bases at J, with 9 bases between. The CDR3 sequence is 14 residues long. The CDR3 bases are TGTGCCAGCAGTTACGGCACATCAGGAAACACCATATATTTT. Amino acid sequence: CASSYGTSGNTIYF.

The rearrangement links TRBV2 to TRBJ1-1; a weak D match, TRBD1 (6 bases). The V and J ends lost 6 bases and 3 bases respectively, with 17 bases between them. The CDR3 sequence is 15 residues long. Germline CDR1 is SNHLY and CDR2 is FYNNEI. CDR3 DNA sequence: TGTGCCAGCAGGGAACAGGGAGGTGACTACACTGAAGCTTTCTTT. This sequence encodes CASREQGGDYTEAFF.

J is TRBJ2-7 and V is TRBV21-1; the table's D call, TRBD2, has no DNA check behind it. TRBV21-1 is a listed pseudogene. The CDR3 is 15 residues long. The CDR3, as DNA: TGTGCCAGCAGCAAAAGACCGGGGGTCATATACGAGCAGTACTTC. Its translation: CASSKRPGVIYEQYF.

The V and J genes are TRBV12-3 or TRBV12-4 and TRBJ2-2; D ambiguous. The V and J ends lost 7 bases and 1 base respectively, with 7 bases between them. CDR3 length equals 13 residues. CDR3 amino acids: CASMKRNTGELFF. CDR3 bases: TGTGCCAGCATGAAGCGGAACACCGGGGAGCTGTTTTTT.

The V and J genes are TRBV5-4 and TRBJ1-6, with 9 nucleotides matching TRBD1. The V gene end was trimmed by 4 bases and the J gene end by 10 bases; junction bases not matched to a gene: 6. Germline V gives CDR1 SGHNT, CDR2 YYREEE (reference sequence). This CDR3 is built from 14 residues. The CDR3, as DNA: TGTGCCAGCAGCCGGACAGGGGTAAGCTCACCCCTCCACTTT. The encoded protein is CASSRTGVSSPLHF.

The chain uses TRBV11-1 and TRBJ2-1, with a possible D match to TRBD1 (5 bases). Deletions cut 3 bases from V and 1 base from J, with 7 bases between. This CDR3 is 14 amino acids long. Per the germline V gene, CDR1 is SGHAT and CDR2 is FQDESV (reference sequence). CDR3 bases: TGTGCCAGCAGCTTGGGGCGGTCCTACAATGAGCAGTTCTTC. Translation gives CASSLGRSYNEQFF.

In regard to this clone: Other DNA sequences in the sample encode the same CDR3. The V and J genes are TRBV5-1 and TRBJ2-7; 7 bases align to TRBD1. The J segment lost 0 bases and the V segment lost 0 bases, leaving 0 bases of the junction unmatched. Germline-derived CDR1 and CDR2 are SGHRS and YFSETQ. The CDR3 has 14 residues. The DNA of the CDR3 is TGCGCCAGCAGCTTGGGACAGGGCTCCTACGAGCAGTACTTC. Residues: CASSLGQGSYEQYF.

This clone appeared a single time. The rearrangement links TRBV7-3 to TRBJ2-7; 9 nucleotides line up with TRBD1. Unmatched junction bases numbered 10, after V lost 5 bases and J lost 5 bases. This CDR3 is 15 amino acids long. Germline assignment: CDR1 SGHTA and CDR2 FQGTGA. The CDR3 DNA reads TGTGCCAGCAGCCGTACAGGGGGCTATCCCAACGAGCAGTACTTC. Translating it yields CASSRTGGYPNEQYF.

The CDR3 region has the DNA TGCGCCAGCAGCTTGGCCGATAGCGGGGATGAGACCCAGTACTTC. It encodes CASSLADSGDETQYF. The chain carries TRBV5-1 and TRBJ2-5; 8 bases map to TRBD2. With 0 bases clipped from V and 5 bases from J, the junction kept 6 bases outside the gene matches. The germline V gene encodes CDR1 SGHRS and CDR2 YFSETQ. The CDR3 length is 15 residues. Combining the CDR3 with reference TRBV5-1 and TRBJ2-5 gives the whole variable domain KAGVTQTPRYLIKTRGQQVTLSCSPISGHRSVSWYQQTPGQGLQFLFEYFSETQRNKGNFPGRFSGRQFSNSRSEMNVSTLELGDSALYLCASSLADSGDETQYFGPGTRLLVL.

As for this clone: Different DNA sequences within this sample yield the same CDR3. V usage is TRBV5-1 and J usage is TRBJ2-1, with 9 bases matching TRBD2. V dropped 0 bases and J dropped 2; count of bases not matched to a gene: 0. The germline V gene encodes CDR1 SGHRS and CDR2 YFSETQ. This CDR3 is built from 15 residues. The CDR3 sequence: CASSLGGGAYNEQFF. In DNA, the CDR3 is TGCGCCAGCAGCTTGGGCGGGGGGGCCTACAATGAGCAGTTCTTC.

The CDR3 bases are TGTGCCAGCAGCCAAGCCGGGACAGGGGTATACACTGAAGCTTTCTTT. Translated: CASSQAGTGVYTEAFF. This chain joins TRBV4-2 and TRBJ1-1, with TRBD1 matching 10 bases. The germline V gene encodes CDR1 LGHNA and CDR2 YNFKEQ. This CDR3 is 16 amino acids long. With V trimmed by 1 base and J by 3 bases, 5 bases remained unmatched.

The J gene is TRBJ2-5, the V gene TRBV4-2; no firm D call. CDR3 length: 14 amino acids. Trimming took 1 base from V and 4 from J, leaving 10 bases between them. Germline V gives CDR1 LGHNA, CDR2 YNFKEQ. CDR3 sequence: CASSQVGSLETQYF. The CDR3 coding sequence is TGTGCCAGCAGCCAAGTGGGCAGTTTAGAGACCCAGTACTTC.

This chain uses TRBV20-1 with TRBJ1-2, with D possibly matching TRBD1 (6 bases). Trimming took 6 bases from V and 7 from J, leaving 12 bases between them. The CDR3 spans 11 residues. The germline V gene has CDR1 DFQATT and CDR2 SNEGSKA (reference sequence). The CDR3 spells CSARGQPGYTF. The DNA for the CDR3 is TGCAGTGCCCGAGGACAGCCTGGCTACACCTTC.

The chain combines TRBV7-8 with TRBJ1-5; 7 nucleotides agree with TRBD1. The germline V gene encodes CDR1 SGHVS and CDR2 FQNEAQ. CDR3 length equals 15 residues. V lost 5 bases and J lost 7; bases outside the gene matches: 11. The CDR3 nucleotides read TGTGCCAGCAGCAGGGGCAGGGGGAGCGTCCAGCCCCAGCATTTT. Its protein product is CASSRGRGSVQPQHF.